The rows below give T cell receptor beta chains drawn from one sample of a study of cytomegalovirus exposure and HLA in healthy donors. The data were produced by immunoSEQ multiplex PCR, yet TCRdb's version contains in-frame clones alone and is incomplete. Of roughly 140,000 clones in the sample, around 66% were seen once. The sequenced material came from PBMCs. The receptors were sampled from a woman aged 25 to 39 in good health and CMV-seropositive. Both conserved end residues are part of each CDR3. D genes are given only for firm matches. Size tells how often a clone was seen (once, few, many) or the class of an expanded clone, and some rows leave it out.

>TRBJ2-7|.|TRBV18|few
CASSPQQGSYEQYF
TGTGCCAGCTCACCACAACAGGGCTCCTACGAGCAGTACTTC
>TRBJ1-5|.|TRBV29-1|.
CSVGGVGGADSNQPQHF
TGCAGCGTTGGCGGGGTTGGGGGGGCCGATAGCAATCAGCCCCAGCATTTT
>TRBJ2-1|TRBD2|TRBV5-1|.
CASSWGGGQFVNEQFF
TGCGCCAGCAGCTGGGGCGGGGGGCAATTCGTGAATGAGCAGTTCTTC
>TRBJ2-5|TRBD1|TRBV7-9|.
CASSRTGAGETQYF
TGTGCCAGCAGCCGAACAGGGGCCGGGGAGACCCAGTACTTC
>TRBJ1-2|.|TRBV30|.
CAWSVSWWTTNYGYTF
TGTGCCTGGAGTGTGAGTTGGTGGACAACTAACTATGGCTACACCTTC
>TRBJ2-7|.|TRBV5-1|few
CASSLVAANSYEQYF
TGCGCCAGCAGCTTGGTTGCGGCTAACTCCTACGAGCAGTACTTC
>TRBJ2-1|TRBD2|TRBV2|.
CASTRSGGSYNEQFF
TGTGCCAGCACCCGAAGCGGGGGGTCCTACAATGAGCAGTTCTTC
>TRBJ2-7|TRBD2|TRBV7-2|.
CASSSGTSGRYEQYF
TGTGCCAGCAGCTCCGGGACTAGCGGACGTTACGAGCAGTACTTC
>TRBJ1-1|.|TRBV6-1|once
CASIELYTEAFF
TGTGCCAGCATAGAATTATACACTGAAGCTTTCTTT
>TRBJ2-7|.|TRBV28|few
CASSSPIGGQIYEQYF
TGTGCCAGCAGTTCCCCCATAGGAGGGCAGATCTACGAGCAGTACTTC
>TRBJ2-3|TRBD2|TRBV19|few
CASSTRGLAGTDTQYF
TGTGCCAGTAGTACTAGAGGACTAGCGGGGACAGATACGCAGTATTTT
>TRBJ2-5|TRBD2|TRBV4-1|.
CASSQGPREGQETQYF
TGCGCCAGCAGCCAAGGGCCGCGGGAGGGCCAGGAGACCCAGTACTTC
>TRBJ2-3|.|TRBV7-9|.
CASSGWGTSSTDTQYF
TGTGCCAGCAGCGGGTGGGGGACTTCTAGCACAGATACGCAGTATTTT
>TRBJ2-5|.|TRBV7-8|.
CASSRLGAFQETQYF
TGTGCCAGCAGCAGGTTAGGAGCCTTCCAAGAGACCCAGTACTTC
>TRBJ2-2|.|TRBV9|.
CASSPSLAQAGELFF
TGTGCCAGCAGCCCGTCCCTAGCACAAGCCGGGGAGCTGTTTTTT
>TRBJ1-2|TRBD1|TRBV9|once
CASSPRTGEVYGYTF
TGTGCCAGCAGCCCCCGGACAGGGGAGGTCTATGGCTACACCTTC
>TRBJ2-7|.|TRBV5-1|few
CASSLPYQGDEQYF
TGCGCCAGCAGCTTGCCGTACCAAGGGGACGAGCAGTACTTC
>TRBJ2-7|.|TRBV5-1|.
CASSLAPGGTYEQYF
TGCGCCAGCAGCTTGGCCCCGGGGGGCACCTACGAGCAGTACTTC
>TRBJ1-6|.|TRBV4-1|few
CASSQDGGRGLYSPLHF
TGCGCCAGCAGCCAAGACGGGGGAAGGGGTTTATACTCCCCCCTCCACTTT
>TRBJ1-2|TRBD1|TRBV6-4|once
CASSSGQGYGYTF
TGTGCCAGCAGTTCAGGACAGGGCTATGGCTACACCTTC
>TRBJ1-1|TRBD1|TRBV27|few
CASSLFSTGDTEAFF
TGTGCCAGCAGTTTGTTTTCAACAGGGGACACTGAAGCTTTCTTT
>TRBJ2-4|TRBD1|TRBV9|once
CASSPDRGNIAKNIQYF
TGTGCCAGCAGCCCGGACAGGGGGAACATAGCCAAAAACATTCAGTACTTC
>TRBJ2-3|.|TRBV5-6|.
CASSWGLSTDTQYF
TGTGCCAGCAGCTGGGGACTTTCCACAGATACGCAGTATTTT
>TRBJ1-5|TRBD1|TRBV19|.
CASNRGNQPQHF
TGTGCCAGTAACAGGGGGAATCAGCCCCAGCATTTT
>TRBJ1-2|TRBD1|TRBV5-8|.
CASSLAGTGGGYTF
TGTGCCAGCAGCTTAGCCGGGACAGGGGGTGGCTACACCTTC
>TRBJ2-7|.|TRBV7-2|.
CASSLPGAAAYEQYF
TGTGCCAGCAGCTTGCCGGGCGCAGCGGCCTACGAGCAGTACTTC
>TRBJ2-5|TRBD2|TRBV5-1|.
CASSLAGVIAGETQYF
TGCGCCAGCAGTTTAGCGGGGGTAATCGCGGGGGAGACCCAGTACTTC
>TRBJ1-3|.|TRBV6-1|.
CASSPVEVSGNTIYF
TGTGCCAGCAGTCCGGTTGAGGTCTCTGGAAACACCATATATTTT
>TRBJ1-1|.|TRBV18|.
CASSPLQGAEAFF
TGTGCCAGCTCACCCTTACAGGGTGCTGAAGCTTTCTTT
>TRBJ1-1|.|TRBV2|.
CASRLGENTEAFF
TGTGCCAGCAGACTAGGAGAGAACACTGAAGCTTTCTTT
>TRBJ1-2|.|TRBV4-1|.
CASSRLTGVWGYTF
TGCGCCAGCAGCCGACTGACGGGGGTGTGGGGCTACACCTTC
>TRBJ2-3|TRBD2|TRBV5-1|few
CASSLLPSGDGTDTQYF
TGCGCCAGCAGCTTGCTCCCTAGCGGGGACGGAACAGATACGCAGTATTTT
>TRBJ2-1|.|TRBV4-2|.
CASSQDRLATSYNEQFF
TGTGCCAGCAGCCAAGATCGGTTAGCGACGTCCTACAATGAGCAGTTCTTC
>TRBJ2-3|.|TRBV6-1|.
CASSGAGGPDTQYF
TGTGCCAGCAGTGGGGCCGGGGGGCCAGATACGCAGTATTTT
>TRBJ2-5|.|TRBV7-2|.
CASSKRSLETQYF
TGTGCCAGCAGCAAGCGCTCTTTGGAGACCCAGTACTTC
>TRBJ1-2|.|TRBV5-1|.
CASSLFLGGEGYTF
TGCGCCAGCAGCTTGTTTTTGGGAGGGGAGGGCTACACCTTC
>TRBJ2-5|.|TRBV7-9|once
CASSFTMTVGETQYF
TGTGCCAGCAGCTTTACTATGACAGTGGGGGAGACCCAGTACTTC
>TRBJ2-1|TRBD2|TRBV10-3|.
CAISDTSAMSSYNEQFF
TGTGCCATCAGTGATACTAGCGCCATGAGCTCCTACAATGAGCAGTTCTTC
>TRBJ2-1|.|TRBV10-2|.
CASSVVPPGIAAHNEQFF
TGCGCCAGCAGTGTTGTCCCCCCGGGAATAGCGGCTCACAATGAGCAGTTCTTC
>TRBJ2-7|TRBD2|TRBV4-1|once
CASSQVAGPTYEQYF
TGCGCCAGCAGCCAAGTAGCGGGACCTACTTACGAGCAGTACTTC
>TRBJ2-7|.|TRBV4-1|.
CASSQEGRGSYEQYF
TGCGCCAGCAGCCAAGAAGGCAGGGGTTCCTACGAGCAGTACTTC
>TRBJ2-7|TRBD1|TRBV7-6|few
CASSRGQGRSYEQYF
TGTGCCAGCAGCAGAGGACAGGGCCGATCCTACGAGCAGTACTTC
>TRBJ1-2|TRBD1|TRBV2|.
CASGQGYSNYGYTF
TGTGCCAGCGGACAGGGATACTCTAACTATGGCTACACCTTC
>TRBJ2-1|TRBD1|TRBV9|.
CASSPQGAGSYNEQFF
TGTGCCAGCAGCCCCCAGGGGGCGGGATCCTACAATGAGCAGTTCTTC
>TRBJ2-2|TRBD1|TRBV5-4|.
CASSEPNRGAGELFF
TGTGCCAGCAGCGAACCCAACAGGGGCGCCGGGGAGCTGTTTTTT
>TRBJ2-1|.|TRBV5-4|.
CASSPTGRLRDEQFF
TGTGCCAGCAGCCCCACAGGGAGATTACGTGATGAGCAGTTCTTC
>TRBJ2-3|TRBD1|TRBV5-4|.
CASSTPRDRGQSDTQYF
TGTGCCAGCAGCACACCCCGGGACAGGGGGCAATCAGATACGCAGTATTTT
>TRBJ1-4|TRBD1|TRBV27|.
CASSFYSPQRRGQSNEKLFF
TGTGCCAGCAGTTTTTATTCGCCACAACGAAGGGGGCAGTCTAATGAAAAACTGTTTTTT
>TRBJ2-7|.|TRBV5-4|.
CASSLPGGSKYF
TGTGCCAGCAGCTTACCAGGGGGGTCGAAGTACTTC
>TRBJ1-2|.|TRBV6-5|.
CASRDTGTSSGYTF
TGTGCCAGCAGGGATACAGGGACCTCCAGTGGCTACACCTTC
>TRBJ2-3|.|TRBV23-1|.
CASEPGQYTDTQYF
TGCGCCAGCGAGCCGGGACAATACACAGATACGCAGTATTTT
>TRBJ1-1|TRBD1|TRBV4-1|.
CASSSGTGTLKGTEAFF
TGCGCCAGCAGCTCCGGGACAGGGACACTTAAGGGGACTGAAGCTTTCTTT
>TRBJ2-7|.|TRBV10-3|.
CAISITGPYEQYF
TGTGCCATCAGTATCACTGGGCCCTACGAGCAGTACTTC
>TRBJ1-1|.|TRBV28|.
CASLTHTQGTEAFF
TGTGCCAGCCTGACACACACACAGGGAACTGAAGCTTTCTTT
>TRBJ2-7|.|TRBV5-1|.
CASSPGASRLEQYF
TGCGCCAGCAGCCCAGGGGCCTCGCGCCTCGAGCAGTACTTC